One and the same sample provided the 30 T cell receptor beta chains below, sequenced in a study of T cell changes during pregnancy in multiple sclerosis. Repertoires were generated with immunoSEQ multiplex PCR, while TCRdb's copy carries only in-frame clones and drops some. The sample carries approximately 100,000 clones, more than 85% recorded once. Here the sequenced sample was peripheral blood, taken in the second trimester of pregnancy. These receptors were collected from a female donor with multiple sclerosis, enrolled in a pregnancy study.

CDR3 nucleotides: TGTGCCAGCTCACCAGGGGCCGGTTCGAGGTCGGGTCAGCCCCAGCATTTT. It codes for CASSPGAGSRSGQPQHF. This rearrangement joins TRBV18 to TRBJ1-5; possibly TRBD1 for D (5 bases). This CDR3 has 17 amino acids. Germline loops: CDR1 KGHSH, CDR2 LQKENI. V was shortened by 2 bases and J by 6 bases, with 20 bases between the two germline ends.

This chain connects TRBV28 to TRBJ2-2, with TRBD1 matching over 9 bases. CDR3 length equals 16 residues. V was clipped by 5 bases and J by 6 bases; unmatched bases: 10. CDR1 and CDR2 from the germline V gene are MDHEN and SYDVKM. CDR3 in amino acids: CASSRTGGGWAGELFF. DNA of the CDR3: TGTGCCAGCAGTCGAACAGGGGGCGGTTGGGCCGGGGAGCTGTTTTTT.

J is TRBJ1-5 and V is TRBV28; D call uncertain. The germline V gene has CDR1 MDHEN and CDR2 SYDVKM. V gave up 8 bases and J gave up 3 bases, with 11 bases separating them. The CDR3 is 13 residues long. The CDR3 protein is CASLTGFNQPQHF. The CDR3 DNA is TGTGCCAGCTTGACGGGATTCAATCAGCCCCAGCATTTT.

This chain connects TRBV19 to TRBJ1-1; tentative D call: TRBD1 (6 bases). Trimming took 1 base from V and 0 from J, leaving 9 bases between them. CDR3 size: 15 residues. From germline, CDR1 is LNHDA and CDR2 SQIVND (reference sequence). The CDR3 sequence is CASSIGGQLNTEAFF. The DNA of the CDR3 is TGTGCCAGTAGTATAGGGGGGCAGTTGAACACTGAAGCTTTCTTT.

This chain uses TRBV19 with TRBJ2-5; 7 bases are shared with TRBD2. Germline-derived CDR1 and CDR2 are LNHDA and SQIVND (reference sequence). The V gene end was trimmed by 6 bases and the J gene end by 2 bases; junction bases not matched to a gene: 6. The CDR3 covers 14 residues. CDR3 DNA: TGTGCCAGTAGCTTCCTAGCGGCACAAGAGACCCAGTACTTC. It encodes CASSFLAAQETQYF.

This clone was seen only a few times. This sequence joins TRBV19 and TRBJ1-1; possible D gene TRBD1, 5 bases. Trimming took 4 bases from V and 5 from J, leaving 14 bases between them. Per the germline V gene, CDR1 is LNHDA and CDR2 is SQIVND (reference sequence). The CDR3 contains 14 residues. The CDR3 DNA reads TGTGCCAGTAGTACTTCTCCAGGGAAGACTGAAGCTTTCTTT. Translation gives CASSTSPGKTEAFF.

There are a few counts of this clone. This sequence joins TRBV5-1 and TRBJ2-7; a weak D match, TRBD1 (6 bases). Per the germline V gene, CDR1 is SGHRS and CDR2 is YFSETQ. The CDR3 runs 15 residues. V was pared by 4 bases and J by 6 bases, with 20 bases between. The CDR3 protein is CASSITGTFGAEQYF. CDR3 sequence (DNA): TGCGCCAGCAGCATAACCGGGACATTTGGGGCCGAGCAGTACTTC.

This clone was detected only a few times. The chain has TRBV27 and TRBJ2-7; maybe TRBD2 (5 bases). Germline-derived CDR1 and CDR2 are MNHEY and SMNVEV (reference sequence). With 5 bases removed from V and 4 bases from J, the gap between germline ends came to 18 bases. This CDR3 comprises 15 residues. CDR3 in DNA: TGTGCCAGCAGTCCGGAGGTCATGAGAGGATACGAGCAGTACTTC. Its translation: CASSPEVMRGYEQYF.

The rearrangement links TRBV5-1 to TRBJ2-1; weak D call: TRBD2 (5 bases). Germline V gives CDR1 SGHRS, CDR2 YFSETQ. The V and J ends lost 4 bases and 3 bases respectively, with 14 bases between them. The CDR3 covers 15 residues. CDR3 sequence: CASSPDSEGYNEQFF. In DNA form, the CDR3 reads TGCGCCAGCAGCCCGGACTCCGAAGGCTACAATGAGCAGTTCTTC.

This chain links TRBV25-1 with TRBJ1-6; the D is unclear. Germline V lookup: CDR1 MGHDK, CDR2 SYGVNS. Trimming removed 2 bases from V and 9 bases from J, with 8 bases in between. The CDR3 spans 13 residues. CDR3 sequence: CASSEAFGSPLHF. The DNA for the CDR3 is TGTGCCAGCAGTGAAGCGTTTGGTTCACCCCTCCACTTT.

This clone was seen only once. The chain uses TRBV29-1 and TRBJ2-6; 7 bases align to TRBD1. Unmatched junction bases numbered 10, after V lost 5 bases and J lost 0 bases. This CDR3 region has 17 residues. Germline CDR1 is SQVTM and CDR2 is ANQGSEA. The CDR3 DNA follows: TGCAGCGTTACACGGGACAGTCTTAGCTCTGGGGCCAACGTCCTGACTTTC. This encodes CSVTRDSLSSGANVLTF.

The CDR3 coding sequence is TGCGCCAGCAGCTTGTTTACAGGAGCCAACACTGAAGCTTTCTTT. Its translation is CASSLFTGANTEAFF. This rearrangement joins TRBV5-1 to TRBJ1-1; D possibly corresponds to TRBD1 (5 bases). This CDR3 spans 15 amino acids. Germline V CDR1 and CDR2: SGHRS, YFSETQ. V was trimmed by 1 base and J by 2 bases, leaving 12 bases between them. Variable domain in full (rest from reference TRBV5-1 and TRBJ1-1): KAGVTQTPRYLIKTRGQQVTLSCSPISGHRSVSWYQQTPGQGLQFLFEYFSETQRNKGNFPGRFSGRQFSNSRSEMNVSTLELGDSALYLCASSLFTGANTEAFFGQGTRLTVV.

V gene TRBV28 combines with J gene TRBJ2-3, with 7 positions matching TRBD1. The V segment lost 6 bases and the J segment 3 bases; nucleotides outside the gene matches: 6. There are 14 residues in the CDR3. Germline loops: CDR1 MDHEN, CDR2 SYDVKM. The CDR3 DNA follows: TGTGCCAGCAGCCAAGGGACAGTAACAGATACGCAGTATTTT. Protein: CASSQGTVTDTQYF.

The chain couples TRBV7-6 to TRBJ2-6, with 8 nucleotides matching TRBD1. The CDR3 extends over 17 amino acids. Trimming took 1 base from V and 2 from J; bases not matched to a gene: 4. Germline assignment: CDR1 SGHVS and CDR2 FNYEAQ. DNA of the CDR3: TGTGCCAGCAGCTTAGAGGCGACAGGGGCTGGGGCCAACGTCCTGACTTTC. Translated: CASSLEATGAGANVLTF.

This clone was recorded once. The chain combines TRBV4-2 with TRBJ2-1; 11 bases agree with TRBD2. From germline, CDR1 is LGHNA and CDR2 YNFKEQ. The CDR3 totals 20 residues. The ends lost 0 bases at V and 0 bases at J; junction bases unmatched: 10. CDR3 sequence: CASSQDGGTSGLSSYNEQFF. In DNA form, the CDR3 reads TGTGCCAGCAGCCAAGACGGAGGGACTAGCGGCCTAAGCTCCTACAATGAGCAGTTCTTC.

The genes are TRBV7-2 and TRBJ2-2; D is undetermined. Trimming left V 1 base short and J 4 bases short, with 13 bases between. The CDR3 loop spans 16 amino acids. Germline CDR1 reads SGHTA; CDR2 reads FQGNSA. Here the CDR3 reads CASSLGAGDPTGELFF. The CDR3 nucleotides read TGTGCCAGCAGCTTAGGGGCAGGCGACCCCACCGGGGAGCTGTTTTTT.

The chain employs TRBV7-9 and TRBJ2-7; a possible D gene is TRBD1 (5 bases). V lost 5 bases and J lost 4, with 12 bases in between. This CDR3 region has 13 residues. The V gene's germline CDR1 is SEHNR and CDR2 FQNEAQ (reference sequence). CDR3 DNA: TGTGCCAGCAGCCCAAGGGGCCTGTACGAGCAGTACTTC. Protein sequence: CASSPRGLYEQYF.

V is TRBV29-1 and J is TRBJ2-3, with a possible D match to TRBD2 (6 bases). The V and J ends lost 4 bases and 3 bases respectively, with 11 bases between them. This CDR3 has 13 amino acids. CDR1 SQVTM and CDR2 ANQGSEA come from the germline V gene. CDR3 sequence reads: CSVVAGITDTQYF. DNA of the CDR3: TGCAGCGTTGTGGCGGGAATTACAGATACGCAGTATTTT.

CDR3 amino acids: CASSQENSGRQNIQYF. CDR3 bases: TGCGCCAGCAGCCAAGAGAATAGCGGGAGGCAAAACATTCAGTACTTC. V is TRBV4-1 and J is TRBJ2-4; TRBD2 aligns across 10 bases. CDR3 size: 16 residues. CDR1 and CDR2 (germline): MGHRA, YSYEKL. With V trimmed by 0 bases and J by 5 bases, 4 bases remained unmatched.

The chain carries TRBV19 and TRBJ1-2, with D hard to call. The CDR3 contains 13 residues. Trimming pared 8 bases from V and 4 bases from J, leaving 14 bases between. From germline, CDR1 is LNHDA and CDR2 SQIVND (reference sequence). CDR3 sequence: CASGLGRIYGYTF. CDR3 nucleotides: TGTGCCAGTGGTTTGGGCCGGATCTATGGCTACACCTTC.

The chain carries TRBV5-4 and TRBJ2-2; TRBD2 agrees at 8 bases. Germline CDR1 is SGHNT and CDR2 is YYREEE (reference sequence). The CDR3 has 19 amino acids. V dropped 4 bases and J dropped 1; count of bases not matched to a gene: 15. CDR3 sequence: CASSPGGSGVHLNTGELFF. Written as DNA, the CDR3 is TGTGCCAGCAGCCCGGGGGGTAGCGGGGTCCACTTGAACACCGGGGAGCTGTTTTTT.

The CDR3 protein is CASSLRPVLPYNEQFF. As DNA, the CDR3 is TGCGCCAGCAGCCTTCGTCCGGTCCTACCCTACAATGAGCAGTTCTTC. V gene TRBV5-1 combines with J gene TRBJ2-1; the D is unclear. V was trimmed by 4 bases and J by 2 bases, leaving 16 bases between them. Germline V CDR1 and CDR2: SGHRS, YFSETQ. The CDR3 is 16 amino acids.

The V gene is TRBV9, the J gene TRBJ2-2; D is perhaps TRBD1 (6 bases). With 3 bases removed from V and 4 bases from J, the gap between germline ends came to 10 bases. CDR3 length equals 14 residues. Germline values: CDR1 SGDLS, CDR2 YYNGEE. The CDR3 DNA follows: TGTGCCAGCAGCGCCCAACAGGGCACCGGGGAGCTGTTTTTT. This codes for CASSAQQGTGELFF.

The CDR3 nucleotides read TGTGCCAGCGGCACCCGGGGGCAGTTCTTC. Residues: CASGTRGQFF. The rearrangement links TRBV7-2 to TRBJ2-1, with D perhaps TRBD2 (5 bases). The CDR3 covers 10 residues. V was pared by 8 bases and J by 12 bases, with 11 bases between. CDR1 is SGHTA and CDR2 is FQGNSA in the germline V gene.

A word on this clone: The sample carries other DNA sequences with the same CDR3. Written as DNA, the CDR3 is TGCGCCAGCAGCTTTGGGACACCTACCTACGAGCAGTACTTC. It is translated as CASSFGTPTYEQYF. The V call is TRBV5-1, the J call TRBJ2-7; possibly TRBD1 for D (6 bases). Germline CDR1 SGHRS, CDR2 YFSETQ. CDR3 length equals 14 residues. Trimming shortened V by 2 bases and J by 2 bases, and 11 bases separated the two germline ends. The variable domain in full, completed from reference TRBV5-1 and TRBJ2-7, reads KAGVTQTPRYLIKTRGQQVTLSCSPISGHRSVSWYQQTPGQGLQFLFEYFSETQRNKGNFPGRFSGRQFSNSRSEMNVSTLELGDSALYLCASSFGTPTYEQYFGPGTRLTVT.

The table lists this clone with a count of one. The rearrangement links TRBV5-1 to TRBJ2-1, with 10 nucleotides matching TRBD2. The CDR3 has 16 amino acids. V dropped 1 base and J dropped 6; count of bases not matched to a gene: 7. CDR1 is SGHRS, CDR2 YFSETQ, per germline. The CDR3 region is CASSLSSSGRPNEQFF. As DNA, the CDR3 is TGCGCCAGCAGCTTGTCGTCTAGCGGGAGACCCAATGAGCAGTTCTTC.

The V call is TRBV27, the J call TRBJ2-7; TRBD2 matches 13 bases. Germline CDR1 and CDR2: MNHEY and SMNVEV (reference sequence). With 1 base clipped from V and 4 bases from J, the junction kept 7 bases outside the gene matches. CDR3 size: 17 residues. The CDR3 protein is CASSLYGLAGVFYEQYF. CDR3 DNA: TGTGCCAGCAGTTTATATGGACTAGCGGGAGTTTTTTACGAGCAGTACTTC.

The V gene is TRBV5-1, the J gene TRBJ1-4; 12 bases are shared with TRBD1. V lost 3 bases to trimming and J lost 9 bases; unmatched junction nucleotides: 12. The CDR3 extends over 17 amino acids. Germline V lookup: CDR1 SGHRS, CDR2 YFSETQ. This CDR3 is CASSSGQGAFKKKKLFF. CDR3 nucleotides: TGCGCCAGCAGCTCGGGACAGGGGGCGTTTAAAAAGAAAAAACTGTTTTTT.

The genes are TRBV6-5 and TRBJ2-3; TRBD2 agrees at 11 bases. The V gene's germline CDR1 is MNHEY and CDR2 SVGAGI. Unmatched junction bases numbered 6, after V lost 6 bases and J lost 4 bases. CDR3 size: 15 residues. The CDR3 loop is CASRISGRGADTQYF. CDR3 coding DNA: TGTGCCAGCAGGATTAGCGGGAGGGGCGCAGATACGCAGTATTTT.

The chain has TRBV6-5 and TRBJ2-7; D might be TRBD1 (6 bases). The CDR3 length is 11 residues. Per germline, CDR1 MNHEY and CDR2 SVGAGI. The germline V and J ends were trimmed by 8 bases and 6 bases, with 11 bases remaining between them. CDR3: CASRGGSEQYF. Written as DNA, the CDR3 is TGTGCCAGCCGAGGGGGTAGCGAGCAGTACTTC.